This is a list of T cell receptor beta chains from one sample in a study of T cells in Graves' hyperthyroidism and ophthalmopathy. TCRdb independently ran MiXCR on the multiplex PCR reads; one entry per CDR3 protein. The table lists 300,000 to 450,000 distinct CDR3 sequences, 13% of them singletons. Sequencing used blood. Receptors were obtained from a man younger than 40 with Graves' hyperthyroidism that later progressed to Graves' ophthalmopathy. Each CDR3 is given with its conserved first and last residue. D genes are given only for firm matches. The listing skips clone size in some rows; elsewhere it reads once, few, many or a size class.

J: TRBJ2-7; size: many; D: TRBD1; V: TRBV7-2; CDR3: CASTRQGINEQYF; DNA: TGTGCCAGCACCCGACAGGGGATCAACGAGCAGTACTTC
J: TRBJ1-5; size: .; D: TRBD1; V: TRBV19; CDR3: CASSRGQVNNQPQHF; DNA: TGTGCCAGTAGTCGAGGACAGGTGAACAATCAGCCCCAGCATTTT
J: TRBJ2-7; size: many; D: TRBD1; V: TRBV30; CDR3: CAWSVLRQGYEQYF; DNA: TGTGCCTGGAGTGTACTTCGACAGGGCTACGAGCAGTACTTC
J: TRBJ1-4; size: few; D: .; V: TRBV20-1; CDR3: CSARDPGGSKNEKLFF; DNA: TGCAGTGCTAGAGATCCCGGAGGTTCGAAAAATGAAAAACTGTTTTTT
J: TRBJ2-4; size: .; D: TRBD1; V: TRBV10-3; CDR3: CAISARQGAENIQYF; DNA: TGTGCCATCAGTGCTCGACAGGGAGCCGAAAACATTCAGTACTTC
J: TRBJ2-3; size: many; D: TRBD1; V: TRBV5-5; CDR3: CASSARDRATDTQYF; DNA: TGTGCCAGCAGCGCCCGGGACAGAGCCACAGATACGCAGTATTTT
J: TRBJ2-7; size: many; D: TRBD2; V: TRBV7-2; CDR3: CASSSVWASGGYEQYF; DNA: TGTGCCAGCAGCTCAGTATGGGCTAGCGGGGGCTACGAGCAGTACTTC
J: TRBJ2-7; size: many; D: .; V: TRBV5-1; CDR3: CASSTRPPATGDYEQYF; DNA: TGCGCCAGCAGCACCCGCCCGCCGGCAACCGGGGACTACGAGCAGTACTTC
J: TRBJ2-1; size: many; D: TRBD2; V: TRBV3-1; CDR3: CASSKQTSGGAFEQFF; DNA: TGTGCCAGCAGCAAGCAGACTAGCGGGGGGGCGTTTGAGCAGTTCTTC
J: TRBJ1-2; size: few; D: TRBD1; V: TRBV10-3; CDR3: CAIRGQGEGYTF; DNA: TGTGCCATCAGGGGACAGGGGGAAGGCTACACCTTC
J: TRBJ1-1; size: many; D: .; V: TRBV7-6; CDR3: CASSLGAGLEAFF; DNA: TGTGCCAGCAGCTTAGGAGCAGGCCTTGAAGCTTTCTTT
J: TRBJ2-1; size: .; D: TRBD2; V: TRBV28; CDR3: CASSLVGWSGGAYEQFF; DNA: TGTGCCAGCAGTTTGGTCGGGTGGAGCGGGGGGGCGTATGAGCAGTTCTTC
J: TRBJ2-1; size: many; D: TRBD2; V: TRBV20-1; CDR3: CSAEGRVYNEQFF; DNA: TGCAGTGCGGAGGGGAGGGTATACAATGAGCAGTTCTTC
J: TRBJ1-3; size: .; D: .; V: TRBV29-1; CDR3: CSVEIGSQINTIYF; DNA: TGCAGCGTGGAGATAGGAAGCCAAATAAACACCATATATTTT
J: TRBJ1-4; size: many; D: .; V: TRBV12-3/TRBV12-4; CDR3: CASRPRQSANEKLFF; DNA: TGTGCCAGCAGGCCCCGACAGTCAGCTAATGAAAAACTGTTTTTT
J: TRBJ2-1; size: many; D: .; V: TRBV27; CDR3: CASSPLSANEQFF; DNA: TGTGCCAGCAGTCCCCTCTCGGCCAATGAGCAGTTCTTC